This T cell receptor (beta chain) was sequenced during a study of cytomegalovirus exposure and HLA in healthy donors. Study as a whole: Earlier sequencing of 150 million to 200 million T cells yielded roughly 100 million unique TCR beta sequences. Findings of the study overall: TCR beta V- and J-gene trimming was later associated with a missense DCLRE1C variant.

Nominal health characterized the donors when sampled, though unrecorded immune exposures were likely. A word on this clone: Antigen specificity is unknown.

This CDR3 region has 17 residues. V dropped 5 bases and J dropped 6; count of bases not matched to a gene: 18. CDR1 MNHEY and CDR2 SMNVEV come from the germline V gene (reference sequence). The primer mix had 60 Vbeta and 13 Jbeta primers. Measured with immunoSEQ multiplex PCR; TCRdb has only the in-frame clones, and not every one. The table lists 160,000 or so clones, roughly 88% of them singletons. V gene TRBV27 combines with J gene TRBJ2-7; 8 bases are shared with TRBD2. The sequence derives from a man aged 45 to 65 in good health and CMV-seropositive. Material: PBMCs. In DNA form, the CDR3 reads TGTGCCAGCAGTCCTCTTCGGGGGGGGACGTTACCTTCCGAGCAGTACTTC. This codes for CASSPLRGGTLPSEQYF.